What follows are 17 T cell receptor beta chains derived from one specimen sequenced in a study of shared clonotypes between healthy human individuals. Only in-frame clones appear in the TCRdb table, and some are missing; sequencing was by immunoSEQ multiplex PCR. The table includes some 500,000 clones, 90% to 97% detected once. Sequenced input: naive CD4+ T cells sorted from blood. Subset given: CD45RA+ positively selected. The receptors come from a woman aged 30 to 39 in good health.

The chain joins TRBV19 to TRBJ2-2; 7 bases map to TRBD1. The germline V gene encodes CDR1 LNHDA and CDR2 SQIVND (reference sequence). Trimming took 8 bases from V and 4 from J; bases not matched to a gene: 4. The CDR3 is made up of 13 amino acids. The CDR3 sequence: CASSGQITGELFF. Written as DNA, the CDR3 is TGTGCCAGTTCGGGACAGATCACCGGGGAGCTGTTTTTT.

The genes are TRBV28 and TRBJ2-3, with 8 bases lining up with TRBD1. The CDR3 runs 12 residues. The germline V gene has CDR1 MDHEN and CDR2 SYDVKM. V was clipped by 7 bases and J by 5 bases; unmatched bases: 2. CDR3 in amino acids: CASNDRGDTQYF. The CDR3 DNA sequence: TGTGCCAGCAATGACAGGGGAGATACGCAGTATTTT.

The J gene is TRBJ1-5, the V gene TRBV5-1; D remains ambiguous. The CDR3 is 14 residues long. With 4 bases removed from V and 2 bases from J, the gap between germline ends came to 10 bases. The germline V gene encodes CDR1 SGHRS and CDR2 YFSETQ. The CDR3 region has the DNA TGCGCCAGCAGCGAAGGGATCGGCAATCAGCCCCAGCATTTT. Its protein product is CASSEGIGNQPQHF.

This CDR3 reads CASSFIRSGTGKDEQYF. CDR3 in DNA: TGTGCCAGCAGTTTTATCCGCTCCGGGACAGGGAAGGACGAGCAGTACTTC. The chain couples TRBV27 to TRBJ2-7; TRBD1 matches 9 bases. Germline CDR1 is MNHEY and CDR2 is SMNVEV (reference sequence). This CDR3 region has 17 residues. With V trimmed by 3 bases and J by 5 bases, 14 bases remained unmatched.

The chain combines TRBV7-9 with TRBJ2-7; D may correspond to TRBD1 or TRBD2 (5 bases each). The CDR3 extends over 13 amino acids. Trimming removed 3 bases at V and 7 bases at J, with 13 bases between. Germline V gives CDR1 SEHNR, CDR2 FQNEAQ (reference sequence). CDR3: CASSFRRGWEQYF. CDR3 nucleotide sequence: TGTGCCAGCAGCTTCCGCCGGGGCTGGGAGCAGTACTTC.

The CDR3 nucleotides are TGTGCCAGCAGCTTAGTAGCGGAGGGCGCCTACGAGCAGTACTTC. Translation: CASSLVAEGAYEQYF. This chain connects TRBV7-8 to TRBJ2-7; D is possibly TRBD2 (6 bases). The CDR3 extends over 15 amino acids. Trimming cost V 1 base and J 2 bases, with 12 bases left between them. Germline V gives CDR1 SGHVS, CDR2 FQNEAQ.

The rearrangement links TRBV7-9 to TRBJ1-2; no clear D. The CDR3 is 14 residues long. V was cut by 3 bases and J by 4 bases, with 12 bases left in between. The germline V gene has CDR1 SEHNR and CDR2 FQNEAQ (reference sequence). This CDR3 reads CASSFPQAGYGYTF. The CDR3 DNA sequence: TGTGCCAGCAGCTTCCCCCAAGCGGGCTATGGCTACACCTTC.

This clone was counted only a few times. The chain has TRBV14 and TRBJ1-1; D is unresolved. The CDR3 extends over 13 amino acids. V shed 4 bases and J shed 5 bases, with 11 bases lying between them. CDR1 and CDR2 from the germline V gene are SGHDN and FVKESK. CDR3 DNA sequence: TGTGCCAGCAGCCCTCTCCCGACTACTGAAGCTTTCTTT. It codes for CASSPLPTTEAFF.

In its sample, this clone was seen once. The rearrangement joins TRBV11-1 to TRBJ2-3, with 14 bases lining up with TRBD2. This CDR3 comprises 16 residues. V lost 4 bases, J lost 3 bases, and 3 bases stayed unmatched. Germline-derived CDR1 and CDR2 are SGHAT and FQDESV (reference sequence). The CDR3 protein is CASSYGTSGRTDTQYF. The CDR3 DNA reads TGTGCCAGCAGCTACGGGACTAGCGGGAGAACAGATACGCAGTATTTT.

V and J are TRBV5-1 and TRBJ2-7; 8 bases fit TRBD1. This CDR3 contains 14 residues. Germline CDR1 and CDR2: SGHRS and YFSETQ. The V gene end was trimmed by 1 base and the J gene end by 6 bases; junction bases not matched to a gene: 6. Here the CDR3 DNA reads TGCGCCAGCAGCTTGTGGTCAGGGGGCGGCGAGCAGTACTTC. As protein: CASSLWSGGGEQYF. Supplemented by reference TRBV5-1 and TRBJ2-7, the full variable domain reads KAGVTQTPRYLIKTRGQQVTLSCSPISGHRSVSWYQQTPGQGLQFLFEYFSETQRNKGNFPGRFSGRQFSNSRSEMNVSTLELGDSALYLCASSLWSGGGEQYFGPGTRLTVT.

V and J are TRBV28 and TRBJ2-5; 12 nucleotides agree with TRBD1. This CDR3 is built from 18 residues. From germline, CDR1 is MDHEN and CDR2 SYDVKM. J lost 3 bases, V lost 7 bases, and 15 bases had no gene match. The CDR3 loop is CASTLGQGAWENKETQYF. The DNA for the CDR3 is TGTGCCAGCACTCTGGGACAGGGGGCTTGGGAAAATAAAGAGACCCAGTACTTC. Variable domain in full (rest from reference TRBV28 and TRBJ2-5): DVKVTQSSRYLVKRTGEKVFLECVQDMDHENMFWYRQDPGLGLRLIYFSYDVKMKEKGDIPEGYSVSREKKERFSLILESASTNQTSMYLCASTLGQGAWENKETQYFGPGTRLLVL.

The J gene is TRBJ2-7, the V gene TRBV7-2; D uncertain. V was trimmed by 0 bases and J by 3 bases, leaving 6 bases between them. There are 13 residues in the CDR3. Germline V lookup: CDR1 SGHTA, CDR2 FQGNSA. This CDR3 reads CASSLAFHYEQYF. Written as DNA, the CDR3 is TGTGCCAGCAGCTTAGCGTTCCACTACGAGCAGTACTTC.

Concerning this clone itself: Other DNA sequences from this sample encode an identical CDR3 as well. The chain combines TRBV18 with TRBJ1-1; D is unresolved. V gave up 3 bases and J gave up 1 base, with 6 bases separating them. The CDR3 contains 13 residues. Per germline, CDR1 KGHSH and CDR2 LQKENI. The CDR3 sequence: CASSPSKNTEAFF. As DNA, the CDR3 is TGTGCCAGCTCACCCAGTAAGAACACTGAAGCTTTCTTT.

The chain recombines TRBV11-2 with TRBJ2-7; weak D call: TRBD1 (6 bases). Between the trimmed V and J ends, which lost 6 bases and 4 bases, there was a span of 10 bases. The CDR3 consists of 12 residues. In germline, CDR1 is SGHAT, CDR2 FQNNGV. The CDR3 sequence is CASSRGKYEQYF. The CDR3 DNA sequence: TGTGCCAGCAGTAGGGGGAAATACGAGCAGTACTTC.

In DNA, the CDR3 is TGTGCCAGCAGCTTAGTGGGGGGGCGCACTGGAAACACCATATATTTT. Translation: CASSLVGGRTGNTIYF. V is TRBV11-2 and J is TRBJ1-3; D possibly corresponds to TRBD1 (6 bases). The germline V and J ends were trimmed by 1 base and 2 bases, with 12 bases remaining between them. Germline assignment: CDR1 SGHAT and CDR2 FQNNGV. The CDR3 is 16 residues long.

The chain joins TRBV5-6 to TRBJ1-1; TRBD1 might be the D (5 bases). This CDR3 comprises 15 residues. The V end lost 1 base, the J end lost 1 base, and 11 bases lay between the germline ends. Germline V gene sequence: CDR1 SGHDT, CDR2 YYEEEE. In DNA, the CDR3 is TGTGCCAGCAGCTTGTCCAGGGCTCGGAACACTGAAGCTTTCTTT. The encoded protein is CASSLSRARNTEAFF.

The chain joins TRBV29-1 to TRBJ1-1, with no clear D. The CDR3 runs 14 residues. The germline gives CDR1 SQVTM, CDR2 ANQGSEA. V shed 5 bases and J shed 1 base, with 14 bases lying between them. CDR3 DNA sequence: TGCAGCGTTCAATTAACACTGACGAACACTGAAGCTTTCTTT. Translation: CSVQLTLTNTEAFF. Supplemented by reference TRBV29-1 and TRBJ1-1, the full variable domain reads SAVISQKPSRDICQRGTSLTIQCQVDSQVTMMFWYRQQPGQSLTLIATANQGSEATYESGFVIDKFPISRPNLTFSTLTVSNMSPEDSSIYLCSVQLTLTNTEAFFGQGTRLTVV.